This TCR beta chain comes out of a study of beta chain features in type 1 diabetes. For the study at large: Cells sorted and examined across all samples totaled approximately 110 million. Study observations and caveats: Cells with high TCR expression could be over-represented when cDNA is sequenced.

J gave up 0 bases and V 5 bases, and 12 bases lay outside the gene matches. The CDR3 runs to 17 residues. The germline V gene has CDR1 GTSNPN and CDR2 SVGIG (reference sequence). Every donor had blood drawn once into heparin, about 116 mL on average. CD45RO/CCR7/CD25/CD127/CD95/CD27 sorting isolated CD4+ naive, central memory, regulatory and stem cell-like memory cells. This clone has a handful of counts. Its specificity is unknown. All of the isolated RNA was reverse transcribed, so expressed TCRB transcripts were sequenced. Clones were sequenced by immunoSEQ multiplex PCR, and TCRdb holds only the in-frame ones, with some missing. The table lists 350,000 to 450,000 clones, roughly 16% of them singletons.

The V gene is TRBV30, the J gene TRBJ2-7; TRBD1 aligns across 11 bases. The clonotype originates from a woman aged 18-29 years in good health. Material: naive CD4+ T cells from blood. CDR3 bases: TGTGCCTGGGTGGACAGGGGGCGAGGGGGCGGCTCCTACGAGCAGTACTTC. Encoded protein: CAWVDRGRGGGSYEQYF.